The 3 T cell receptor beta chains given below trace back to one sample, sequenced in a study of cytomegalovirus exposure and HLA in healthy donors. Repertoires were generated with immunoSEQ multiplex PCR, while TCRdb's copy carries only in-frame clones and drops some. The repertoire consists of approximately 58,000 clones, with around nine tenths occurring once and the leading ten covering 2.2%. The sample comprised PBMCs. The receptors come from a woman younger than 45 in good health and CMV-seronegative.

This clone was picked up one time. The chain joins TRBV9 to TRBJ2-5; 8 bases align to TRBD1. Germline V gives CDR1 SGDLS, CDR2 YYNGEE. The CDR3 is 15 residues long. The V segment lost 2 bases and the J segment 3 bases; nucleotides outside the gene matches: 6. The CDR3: CASSVQGAREETQYF. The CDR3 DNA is TGTGCCAGCAGCGTCCAGGGGGCACGGGAAGAGACCCAGTACTTC.

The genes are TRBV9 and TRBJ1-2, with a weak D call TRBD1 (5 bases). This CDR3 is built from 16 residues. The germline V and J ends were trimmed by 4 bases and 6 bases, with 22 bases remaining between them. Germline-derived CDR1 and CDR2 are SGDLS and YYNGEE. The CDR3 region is CASSHSLTGSLDGYTF. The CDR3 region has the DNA TGTGCCAGCAGCCATTCCTTAACAGGAAGTCTGGATGGCTACACCTTC.

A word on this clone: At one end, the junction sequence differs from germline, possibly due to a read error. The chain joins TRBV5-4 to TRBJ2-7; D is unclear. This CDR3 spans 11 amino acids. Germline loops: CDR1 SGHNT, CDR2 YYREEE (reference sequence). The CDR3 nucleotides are TGTGCCAGCAGCTTGCAAACCGAGGAGTACTTC. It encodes CASSLQTEEYF.